The 30 T cell receptor beta chains below come from one sample, sequenced in a study of cytomegalovirus exposure and HLA in healthy donors. The PCR was carried out with 60 Vbeta primers and 13 Jbeta primers. The data were produced by immunoSEQ multiplex PCR, yet TCRdb's version contains in-frame clones alone and is incomplete. The data show 150,000 to 200,000 clones, around 80% seen once. The sequencing sample was made of PBMCs. All receptors come from a man aged 35 to 55 in good health and CMV-seronegative.

V usage is TRBV5-4 and J usage is TRBJ1-1; D uncertain. This CDR3 contains 12 residues. Germline V lookup: CDR1 SGHNT, CDR2 YYREEE (reference sequence). Trimming removed 0 bases at V and 4 bases at J, with 4 bases between. The CDR3 reads CASSLDLTEAFF. The CDR3 region has the DNA TGTGCCAGCAGCTTGGATCTCACTGAAGCTTTCTTT. The full variable domain, with the rest looked up from reference TRBV5-4 and TRBJ1-1, is ETGVTQSPTHLIKTRGQQVTLRCSSQSGHNTVSWYQQALGQGPQFIFQYYREEENGRGNFPPRFSGLQFPNYSSELNVNALELDDSALYLCASSLDLTEAFFGQGTRLTVV.

The chain employs TRBV6-5 and TRBJ2-5; maybe TRBD1 (6 bases). Matching the DNA end better, TRBJ2-7 makes the J call doubtful. Germline lookup yields CDR1 MNHEY and CDR2 SVGAGI. The CDR3 has 15 residues. The CDR3 coding sequence is TGTGCCAGCAGTTACTCCCTCGGACAGACCTACGAGCAGTACTTC. Protein product: CASSYSLGQTYEQYF.

V is TRBV29-1 and J is TRBJ1-5, with TRBD1 identical over 9 bases. Unmatched junction bases numbered 4, after V lost 8 bases and J lost 5 bases. The germline gives CDR1 SQVTM, CDR2 ANQGSEA. The CDR3 is 12 amino acids. The CDR3 reads CSTRTGDQPQHF. The CDR3 DNA sequence: TGCAGCACCCGGACAGGGGATCAGCCCCAGCATTTT.

The V call is TRBV27, the J call TRBJ2-1, with TRBD2 as a possible D gene (5 bases). Per the germline V gene, CDR1 is MNHEY and CDR2 is SMNVEV (reference sequence). This CDR3 comprises 16 residues. V shed 1 base and J shed 0 bases, with 10 bases lying between them. The chain's CDR3 is CASSLLGESSYNEQFF. Written as DNA, the CDR3 is TGTGCCAGCAGTTTATTGGGAGAGAGCTCCTACAATGAGCAGTTCTTC.

This clone has a single count. This rearrangement joins TRBV30 to TRBJ1-2; no clear D gene. Trimming left V 5 bases short and J 3 bases short, with 7 bases between. The germline V gene has CDR1 GTSNPN and CDR2 SVGIG (reference sequence). The CDR3 has 11 amino acids. The CDR3 loop reads CAWYRDYGYTF. CDR3 DNA sequence: TGTGCCTGGTACCGGGACTATGGCTACACCTTC.

This clone was counted between two and nine times. The chain employs TRBV30 and TRBJ1-2; the D gene is possibly TRBD1 (5 bases). CDR1 is GTSNPN, CDR2 SVGIG, per germline (reference sequence). V was clipped by 0 bases and J by 3 bases, with 11 bases between them. The CDR3 runs to 14 residues. CDR3 coding DNA: TGTGCCTGGAGTGTTGGGAACAGGCACTATGGCTACACCTTC. It specifies CAWSVGNRHYGYTF.

This chain connects TRBV5-4 to TRBJ2-4; D might be TRBD1 (6 bases). There are 15 residues in the CDR3. The germline V and J ends were trimmed by 0 bases and 1 base, with 8 bases remaining between them. From germline, CDR1 is SGHNT and CDR2 YYREEE (reference sequence). The CDR3 DNA follows: TGTGCCAGCAGCTTGGATCAGGGGGCCAAAAACATTCAGTACTTC. This sequence encodes CASSLDQGAKNIQYF.

The genes are TRBV5-6 and TRBJ1-1; no clear D. Germline CDR1 reads SGHDT; CDR2 reads YYEEEE. The CDR3 runs to 13 residues. With 0 bases removed from V and 8 bases from J, the gap between germline ends came to 11 bases. The CDR3: CASSLALTAEAFF. The CDR3 coding sequence is TGTGCCAGCAGCTTGGCCTTGACTGCCGAAGCTTTCTTT.

This clone was detected a few times. The rearrangement joins TRBV6-1 to TRBJ1-6; D unclear. CDR1 is MNHNS, CDR2 SASEGT, per germline. With 3 bases removed from V and 6 bases from J, the gap between germline ends came to 6 bases. The CDR3 covers 13 residues. CDR3 sequence reads: CASSERGNSPLHF. The DNA for the CDR3 is TGTGCCAGCAGTGAGCGGGGTAATTCACCCCTCCACTTT.

This clone has only one observation. Other DNA sequences from this sample encode an identical CDR3 as well. The J gene is TRBJ2-5, the V gene TRBV30; D gene unclear. Per the germline V gene, CDR1 is GTSNPN and CDR2 is SVGIG (reference sequence). The CDR3 runs 12 residues. Between the trimmed V and J ends, which lost 0 bases and 4 bases, there was a span of 6 bases. This CDR3 is CAWSVGGETQYF. DNA for the CDR3: TGTGCCTGGAGTGTCGGTGGAGAGACCCAGTACTTC.

This rearrangement joins TRBV30 to TRBJ1-2, with D possibly being TRBD1 (5 bases). V was pared by 0 bases and J by 8 bases, with 7 bases between. Germline V gene sequence: CDR1 GTSNPN, CDR2 SVGIG (reference sequence). The CDR3 has 11 residues. In nucleotides, the CDR3 is TGTGCCTGGAGTGTTCAGGGCGGCTACACCTTC. Translation: CAWSVQGGYTF.

This chain links TRBV28 with TRBJ1-1; D gene unclear. This CDR3 has 13 residues. V was pared by 7 bases and J by 9 bases, with 18 bases between. The germline V gene encodes CDR1 MDHEN and CDR2 SYDVKM. The CDR3 sequence: CASKSAGVGKAFF. The CDR3 nucleotides read TGTGCCAGCAAAAGTGCCGGGGTCGGTAAAGCTTTCTTT. The variable domain in full, completed from reference TRBV28 and TRBJ1-1, reads DVKVTQSSRYLVKRTGEKVFLECVQDMDHENMFWYRQDPGLGLRLIYFSYDVKMKEKGDIPEGYSVSREKKERFSLILESASTNQTSMYLCASKSAGVGKAFFGQGTRLTVV.

This clone was detected a few times. The chain employs TRBV6-1 and TRBJ2-7; 7 bases match TRBD2. Germline V gene data show CDR1 as MNHNS and CDR2 as SASEGT. The CDR3 has 14 amino acids. The trim removed 5 bases at V and 1 base at J, leaving 5 bases unmatched. DNA for the CDR3: TGTGCCAGCAGTAGGACTAGTCAGTCCTACGAGCAGTACTTC. It specifies CASSRTSQSYEQYF.

As to this clone: A read error may produce the germline difference seen at one junction end. The chain combines TRBV7-9 with TRBJ1-1, with D possibly TRBD1 on 5 matching bases. CDR3 length: 12 residues. CDR1 and CDR2 from the germline V gene are SEHNR and FQNEAQ (reference sequence). The chain's CDR3 is CASSQGLSESFF. The CDR3 DNA follows: TGTGCCAGCAGCCAGGGACTTTCTGAATCTTTCTTT.

The rearrangement uses TRBV16 and TRBJ2-5, with unresolved D. V was trimmed by 0 bases and J by 5 bases, leaving 7 bases between them. This CDR3 spans 13 amino acids. Germline V gives CDR1 KGHSY, CDR2 FQNENV. CDR3 nucleotide sequence: TGTGCCAGCAGCCAATCTGTGAGTGAGACCCAGTACTTC. Translation gives CASSQSVSETQYF.

This chain links TRBV5-1 with TRBJ2-5, with 10 positions matching TRBD2. Trimming cost V 0 bases and J 0 bases; bases outside gene matches: 2. The germline CDR1 and CDR2 sequences are SGHRS and YFSETQ. The CDR3 is 16 amino acids. CDR3 sequence reads: CASSLGTSGNQETQYF. CDR3 coding DNA: TGCGCCAGCAGCTTGGGGACTAGCGGAAACCAAGAGACCCAGTACTTC.

In regard to this clone: The sample contains more than one DNA sequence encoding this CDR3. The rearrangement uses TRBV27 and TRBJ1-2, with D possibly TRBD1 on 5 matching bases. In germline, CDR1 is MNHEY, CDR2 SMNVEV (reference sequence). The CDR3 consists of 12 residues. Trimming pared 0 bases from V and 6 bases from J, leaving 5 bases between. The CDR3 DNA is TGTGCCAGCAGTTTATCAGGGGATGGCTACACCTTC. Translated: CASSLSGDGYTF.

The V gene is TRBV11-2, the J gene TRBJ2-7; 7 bases agree with TRBD1. V lost 2 bases to trimming and J lost 5 bases; unmatched junction nucleotides: 9. The CDR3 spans 15 residues. Per the germline V gene, CDR1 is SGHAT and CDR2 is FQNNGV. The CDR3 DNA sequence: TGTGCCAGCAGCTTAACGACAGGGAGTAACCACGAGCAGTACTTC. This sequence encodes CASSLTTGSNHEQYF.

This clone was seen only a few times. The chain links TRBV9 to TRBJ2-7; no definite D call. The V end lost 2 bases, the J end lost 7 bases, and 16 bases lay between the germline ends. From germline, CDR1 is SGDLS and CDR2 YYNGEE. This CDR3 region has 14 residues. Here the CDR3 reads CASSVISTSREQYF. CDR3 DNA sequence: TGTGCCAGCAGCGTGATCTCTACTTCCCGAGAGCAGTACTTC.

CDR3 sequence (DNA): TGCAGCGTTGAGGCAGGGCATCATGGCTACACCTTC. Translation: CSVEAGHHGYTF. This chain uses TRBV29-1 with TRBJ1-2; maybe TRBD1 (5 bases). The CDR3 is 12 residues long. Trimming took off 3 bases at V and 6 bases at J, with 11 bases between the two ends. CDR1 and CDR2 (germline): SQVTM, ANQGSEA.

The chain has TRBV30 and TRBJ1-1; D unresolved. This CDR3 contains 16 residues. Germline assignment: CDR1 GTSNPN and CDR2 SVGIG (reference sequence). V lost 1 base to trimming and J lost 1 base, with 16 bases between them. CDR3 sequence (DNA): TGTGCCTGGAGTGAACCCGGGTCAACAAAGAACACTGAAGCTTTCTTT. Its protein is CAWSEPGSTKNTEAFF.

The chain links TRBV6-5 to TRBJ1-2; TRBD1 matches at 9 bases. This CDR3 has 13 amino acids. CDR1 MNHEY and CDR2 SVGAGI come from the germline V gene. Trimming cost V 6 bases and J 5 bases; bases outside gene matches: 4. The CDR3 loop is CASRQTGGYGYTF. CDR3 nucleotide sequence: TGTGCCAGCAGGCAGACAGGGGGGTATGGCTACACCTTC.

In this sample, this clone turned up once. The chain carries TRBV15 and TRBJ1-5; perhaps TRBD1 as D (6 bases). This CDR3 comprises 14 residues. In germline, CDR1 is LNHNV, CDR2 YYDKDF (reference sequence). V was shortened by 1 base and J by 6 bases, with 10 bases between the two germline ends. In DNA form, the CDR3 reads TGTGCCACCAGCAGAGCAGGGGAAGGTCAGCCCCAGCATTTT. It translates to CATSRAGEGQPQHF.

The J gene is TRBJ1-1, the V gene TRBV15; D might be TRBD1 (5 bases). The V gene's germline CDR1 is LNHNV and CDR2 YYDKDF (reference sequence). CDR3 length: 14 residues. The V gene lost 0 bases and the J gene lost 3 bases, with 8 bases spanning the gap. In DNA form, the CDR3 reads TGTGCCACCAGCAGAGATCGGGGGGACACTGAAGCTTTCTTT. This sequence encodes CATSRDRGDTEAFF.

V gene TRBV9 combines with J gene TRBJ1-1; 9 bases are a match to TRBD1. CDR1 is SGDLS and CDR2 is YYNGEE in the germline V gene. J gave up 6 bases and V 4 bases, and 4 bases lay outside the gene matches. The CDR3 has 13 residues. The CDR3 DNA follows: TGTGCCAGCAGCCTCGGGACAGGGCCTGAAGCTTTCTTT. This gives the protein CASSLGTGPEAFF.

The chain is built from TRBV5-1 and TRBJ2-2; D ambiguous. CDR1 is SGHRS and CDR2 is YFSETQ in the germline V gene. Trimming took off 2 bases at V and 6 bases at J, with 5 bases between the two ends. The CDR3 consists of 12 residues. The CDR3 nucleotides read TGCGCCAGCAGCTTATCTTCCGGGGAGCTGTTTTTT. Protein sequence: CASSLSSGELFF.

DNA of the CDR3: TGTGCCAGCAGCGCCCGACTAGCGGGACTAAACACCGGGGAGCTGTTTTTT. Amino acid sequence: CASSARLAGLNTGELFF. V is TRBV9 and J is TRBJ2-2, with 11 bases fitting TRBD2. This CDR3 comprises 17 residues. Losses at the gene ends were 3 bases for V and 2 bases for J; bases not matched to a gene: 6. Germline values: CDR1 SGDLS, CDR2 YYNGEE. The entire variable domain, with the rest obtained from reference TRBV9 and TRBJ2-2, is as follows: DSGVTQTPKHLITATGQRVTLRCSPRSGDLSVYWYQQSLDQGLQFLIQYYNGEERAKGNILERFSAQQFPDLHSELNLSSLELGDSALYFCASSARLAGLNTGELFFGEGSRLTVL.

V usage is TRBV6-1 and J usage is TRBJ1-3; TRBD1 aligns across 7 bases. Losses at the gene ends were 2 bases for V and 0 bases for J; bases not matched to a gene: 7. The CDR3 runs 17 residues. Germline V gene sequence: CDR1 MNHNS, CDR2 SASEGT. The chain's CDR3 is CASSETPTGFSGNTIYF. DNA for the CDR3: TGTGCCAGCAGTGAAACACCGACAGGGTTCTCTGGAAACACCATATATTTT.

This clone was observed a single time. This rearrangement joins TRBV6-5 to TRBJ1-2; a possible D gene is TRBD1 (6 bases). The V gene's germline CDR1 is MNHEY and CDR2 SVGAGI. This CDR3 is 14 amino acids long. Trimming cost V 6 bases and J 2 bases, with 13 bases left between them. CDR3 region: CASSTHRENYGYTF. The CDR3 DNA reads TGTGCCAGCAGCACTCACAGGGAAAACTATGGCTACACCTTC.

A few counts support this clone. The chain employs TRBV5-1 and TRBJ2-5, with 8 nucleotides matching TRBD2. With V trimmed by 0 bases and J by 0 bases, 7 bases remained unmatched. The V gene's germline CDR1 is SGHRS and CDR2 YFSETQ. CDR3 length equals 17 residues. CDR3 in amino acids: CASSLAPASGYQETQYF. The CDR3 nucleotides are TGCGCCAGCAGCTTGGCCCCGGCTAGCGGGTACCAAGAGACCCAGTACTTC.